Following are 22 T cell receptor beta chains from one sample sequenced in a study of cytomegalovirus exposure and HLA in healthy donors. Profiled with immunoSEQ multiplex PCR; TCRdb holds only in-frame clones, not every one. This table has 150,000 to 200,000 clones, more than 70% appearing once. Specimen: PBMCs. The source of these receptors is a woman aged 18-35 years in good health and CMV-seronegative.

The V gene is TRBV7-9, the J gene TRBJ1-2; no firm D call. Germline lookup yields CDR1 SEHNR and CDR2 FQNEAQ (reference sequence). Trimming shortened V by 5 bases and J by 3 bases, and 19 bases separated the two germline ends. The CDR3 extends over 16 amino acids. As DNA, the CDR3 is TGTGCCAGCAGCCCTCCCCCCGTTGGCGCGGACTATGGCTACACCTTC. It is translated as CASSPPPVGADYGYTF.

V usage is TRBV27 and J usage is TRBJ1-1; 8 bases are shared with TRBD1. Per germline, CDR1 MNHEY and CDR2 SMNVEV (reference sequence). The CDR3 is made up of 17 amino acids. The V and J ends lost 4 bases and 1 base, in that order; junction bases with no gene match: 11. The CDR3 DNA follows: TGTGCCAGCAGTTGGGCAGGGGGCTACCATCCGAACACTGAAGCTTTCTTT. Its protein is CASSWAGGYHPNTEAFF.

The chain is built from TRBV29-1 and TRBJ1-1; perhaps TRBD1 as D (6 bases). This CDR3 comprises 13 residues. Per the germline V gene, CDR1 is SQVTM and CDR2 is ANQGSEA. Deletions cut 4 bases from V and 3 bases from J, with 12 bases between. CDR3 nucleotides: TGCAGCGTTGTTGGCGGGGGCGACACTGAAGCTTTCTTT. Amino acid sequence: CSVVGGGDTEAFF.

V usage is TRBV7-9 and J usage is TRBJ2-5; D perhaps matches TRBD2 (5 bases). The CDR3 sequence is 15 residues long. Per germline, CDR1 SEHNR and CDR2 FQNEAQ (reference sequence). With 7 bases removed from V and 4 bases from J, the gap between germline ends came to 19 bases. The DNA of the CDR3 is TGTGCCAGCACCGGTACAAAGGGTGGAGGAGAGACCCAGTACTTC. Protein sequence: CASTGTKGGGETQYF.

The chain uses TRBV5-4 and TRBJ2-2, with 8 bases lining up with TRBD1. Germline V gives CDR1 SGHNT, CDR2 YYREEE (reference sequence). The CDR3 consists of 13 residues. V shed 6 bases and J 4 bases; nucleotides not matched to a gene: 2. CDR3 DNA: TGTGCCAGCATCAGGGGGCTCACCGGGGAGCTGTTTTTT. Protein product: CASIRGLTGELFF.

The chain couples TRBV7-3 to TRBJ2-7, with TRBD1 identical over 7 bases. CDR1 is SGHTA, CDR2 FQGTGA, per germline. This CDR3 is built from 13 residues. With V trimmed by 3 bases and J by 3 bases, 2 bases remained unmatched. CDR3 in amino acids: CASSLRDSYEQYF. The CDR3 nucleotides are TGTGCCAGCAGCTTGAGGGACAGCTACGAGCAGTACTTC.

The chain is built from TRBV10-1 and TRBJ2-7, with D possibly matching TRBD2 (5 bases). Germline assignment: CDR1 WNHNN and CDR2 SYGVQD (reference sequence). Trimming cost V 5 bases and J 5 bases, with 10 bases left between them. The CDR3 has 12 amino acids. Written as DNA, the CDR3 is TGCGCCAGCAGTCTAGCCGGCAACGAGCAGTACTTC. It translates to CASSLAGNEQYF.

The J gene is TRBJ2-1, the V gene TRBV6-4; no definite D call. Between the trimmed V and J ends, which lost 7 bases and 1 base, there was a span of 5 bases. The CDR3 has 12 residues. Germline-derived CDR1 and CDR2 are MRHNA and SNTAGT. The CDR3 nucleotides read TGTGCCAGCACCAGTTCCTACAATGAGCAGTTCTTC. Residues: CASTSSYNEQFF.

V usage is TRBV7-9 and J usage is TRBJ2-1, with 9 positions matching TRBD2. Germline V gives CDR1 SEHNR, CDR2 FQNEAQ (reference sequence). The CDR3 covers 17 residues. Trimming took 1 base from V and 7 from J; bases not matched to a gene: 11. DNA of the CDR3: TGTGCCAGCAGCTTAGGGGTAGCGGGAGCTTCGGGTAATGAGCAGTTCTTC. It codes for CASSLGVAGASGNEQFF.

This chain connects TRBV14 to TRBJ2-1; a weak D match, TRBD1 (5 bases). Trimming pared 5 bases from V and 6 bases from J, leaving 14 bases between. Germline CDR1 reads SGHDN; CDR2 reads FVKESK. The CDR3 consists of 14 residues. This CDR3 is CASSYSTVLNEQFF. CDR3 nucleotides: TGTGCCAGCAGCTATTCGACAGTACTCAATGAGCAGTTCTTC.

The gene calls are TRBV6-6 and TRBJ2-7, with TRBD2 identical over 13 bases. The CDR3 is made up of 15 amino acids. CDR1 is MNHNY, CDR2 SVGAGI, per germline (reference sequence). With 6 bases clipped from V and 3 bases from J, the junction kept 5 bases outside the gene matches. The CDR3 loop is CASSNGLAGVYEQYF. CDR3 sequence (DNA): TGTGCCAGCAGCAACGGACTAGCGGGAGTCTACGAGCAGTACTTC.

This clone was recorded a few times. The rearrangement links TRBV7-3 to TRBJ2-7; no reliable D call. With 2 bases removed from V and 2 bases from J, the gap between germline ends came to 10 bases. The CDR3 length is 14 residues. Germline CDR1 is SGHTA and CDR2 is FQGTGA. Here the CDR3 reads CASSLSTGPYEQYF. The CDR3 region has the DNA TGTGCCAGCAGCTTATCTACCGGTCCCTACGAGCAGTACTTC.

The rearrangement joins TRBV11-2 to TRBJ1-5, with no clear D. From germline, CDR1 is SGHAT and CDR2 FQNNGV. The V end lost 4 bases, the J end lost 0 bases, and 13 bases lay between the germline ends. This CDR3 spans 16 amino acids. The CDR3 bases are TGTGCCAGCAGCTCCATACAGAGCTATAGCAATCAGCCCCAGCATTTT. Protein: CASSSIQSYSNQPQHF.

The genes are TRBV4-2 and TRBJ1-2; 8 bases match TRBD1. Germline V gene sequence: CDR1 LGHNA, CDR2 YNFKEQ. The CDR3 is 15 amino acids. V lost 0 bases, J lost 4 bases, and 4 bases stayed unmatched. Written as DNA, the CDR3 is TGTGCCAGCAGCCAAGACGGACAGGGAACCTATGGCTACACCTTC. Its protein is CASSQDGQGTYGYTF.

DNA for the CDR3: TGTGCTAGTGGAGAGAACAGGAATCAGCCCCAGCATTTT. Amino acid sequence: CASGENRNQPQHF. The chain employs TRBV12-5 and TRBJ1-5; tentatively, D is TRBD1 (5 bases). V lost 6 bases, J lost 4 bases, and 10 bases lay in between. The CDR3 sequence is 13 residues long. The germline V gene encodes CDR1 LGHNT and CDR2 FRNRAP.

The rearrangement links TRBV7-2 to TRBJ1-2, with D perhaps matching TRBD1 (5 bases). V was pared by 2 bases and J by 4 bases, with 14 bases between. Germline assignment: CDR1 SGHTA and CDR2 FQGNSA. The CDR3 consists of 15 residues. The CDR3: CASSLSTGVGYGYTF. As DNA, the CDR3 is TGTGCCAGCAGCTTAAGTACAGGAGTGGGCTATGGCTACACCTTC.

The CDR3 loop is CASSLGLTSPNSPLHF. CDR3 DNA sequence: TGCGCCAGCAGCTTGGGACTGACGTCCCCAAATTCACCCCTCCACTTT. The J gene is TRBJ1-6, the V gene TRBV5-1; D not certain. The CDR3 is 16 residues long. Germline V gives CDR1 SGHRS, CDR2 YFSETQ. Trimming pared 0 bases from V and 7 bases from J, leaving 14 bases between.

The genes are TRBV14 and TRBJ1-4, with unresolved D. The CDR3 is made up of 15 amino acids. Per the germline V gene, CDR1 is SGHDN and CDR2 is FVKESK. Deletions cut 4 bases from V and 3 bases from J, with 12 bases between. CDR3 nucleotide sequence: TGTGCCAGCAGCCCCCACCGAACTTCTAATGAAAAACTGTTTTTT. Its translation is CASSPHRTSNEKLFF. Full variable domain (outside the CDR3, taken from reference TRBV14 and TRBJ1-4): EAGVTQFPSHSVIEKGQTVTLRCDPISGHDNLYWYRRVMGKEIKFLLHFVKESKQDESGMPNNRFLAERTGGTYSTLKVQPAELEDSGVYFCASSPHRTSNEKLFFGSGTQLSVL.

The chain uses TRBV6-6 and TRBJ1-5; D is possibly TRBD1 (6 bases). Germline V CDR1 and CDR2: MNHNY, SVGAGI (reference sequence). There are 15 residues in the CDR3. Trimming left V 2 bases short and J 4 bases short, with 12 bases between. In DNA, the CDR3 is TGTGCCAGCAGTTACGCCGACAGGAAGAATCAGCCCCAGCATTTT. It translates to CASSYADRKNQPQHF.

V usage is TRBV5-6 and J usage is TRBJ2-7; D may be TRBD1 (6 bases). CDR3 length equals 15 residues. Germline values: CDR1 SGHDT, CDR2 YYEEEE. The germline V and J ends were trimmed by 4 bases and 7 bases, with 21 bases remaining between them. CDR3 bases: TGTGCCAGCAGCATTGGACAGTGGAACGACGGGGAGCAGTACTTC. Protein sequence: CASSIGQWNDGEQYF.

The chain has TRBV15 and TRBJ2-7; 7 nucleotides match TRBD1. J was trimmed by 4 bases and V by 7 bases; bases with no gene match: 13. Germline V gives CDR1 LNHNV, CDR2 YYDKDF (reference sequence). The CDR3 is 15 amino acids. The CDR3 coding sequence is TGTGCCACCATGGCATCCGGGACAGCGGATTACGAGCAGTACTTC. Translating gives CATMASGTADYEQYF. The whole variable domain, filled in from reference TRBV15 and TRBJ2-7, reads DAMVIQNPRYQVTQFGKPVTLSCSQTLNHNVMYWYQQKSSQAPKLLFHYYDKDFNNEADTPDNFQSRRPNTSFCFLDIRSPGLGDTAMYLCATMASGTADYEQYFGPGTRLTVT.

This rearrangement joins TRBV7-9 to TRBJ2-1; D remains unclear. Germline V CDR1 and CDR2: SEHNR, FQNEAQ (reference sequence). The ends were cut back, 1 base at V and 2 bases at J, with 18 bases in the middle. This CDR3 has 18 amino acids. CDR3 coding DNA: TGTGCCAGCAGCTTAGGCTGGAGCAGATTCTTCCCCTACAATGAGCAGTTCTTC. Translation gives CASSLGWSRFFPYNEQFF.